The 14 T cell receptor beta chains listed next were all sequenced from one sample in a study of cytomegalovirus exposure and HLA in healthy donors. This PCR relied on a set of 60 Vbeta primers and 13 Jbeta primers. Here immunoSEQ multiplex PCR was the method, and the copy in TCRdb shows in-frame clones only, minus some. The sample carries around 20,000 clones, around 80% recorded once. Sequenced material: PBMCs. The receptors originated from a human donor in good health.

This sequence joins TRBV6-6 and TRBJ2-5; 9 nucleotides match TRBD1. CDR1 is MNHNY and CDR2 is SVGAGI in the germline V gene (reference sequence). Germline trimming cut 5 bases from V and 4 bases from J; bases unmatched to any gene: 2. CDR3 length: 13 residues. The CDR3 loop is CASSRDRAETQYF. Written as DNA, the CDR3 is TGTGCCAGCAGTCGGGACAGGGCAGAGACCCAGTACTTC.

This rearrangement joins TRBV5-1 to TRBJ1-2; possibly TRBD1 for D (5 bases). Germline values: CDR1 SGHRS, CDR2 YFSETQ. The length of the CDR3 is 15 residues. The V gene lost 2 bases and the J gene lost 6 bases, with 17 bases spanning the gap. As DNA, the CDR3 is TGCGCCAGCAGCTTTACTTCAGGGAAAGGGAATGGCTACACCTTC. Translating it yields CASSFTSGKGNGYTF.

This chain joins TRBV7-8 and TRBJ1-1; D call uncertain. Germline CDR1 is SGHVS and CDR2 is FQNEAQ. The CDR3 contains 13 residues. The V gene lost 2 bases and the J gene lost 1 base, with 5 bases spanning the gap. The CDR3 nucleotides are TGTGCCAGCAGCTTATCGGGGAACACTGAAGCTTTCTTT. Translating gives CASSLSGNTEAFF.

The rearrangement uses TRBV10-3 and TRBJ1-5; TRBD1 is a possible D gene (6 bases). Germline CDR1 ENHRY, CDR2 SYGVKD. The CDR3 loop spans 15 amino acids. The ends were cut back, 0 bases at V and 4 bases at J, with 10 bases in the middle. The CDR3 loop reads CAISESGTLNQPQHF. CDR3 in DNA: TGTGCCATCAGTGAGTCAGGGACACTGAATCAGCCCCAGCATTTT.

J is TRBJ1-1 and V is TRBV28, with D possibly matching TRBD1 (6 bases). The CDR3 has 16 amino acids. The ends were cut back, 7 bases at V and 4 bases at J, with 22 bases in the middle. In germline, CDR1 is MDHEN, CDR2 SYDVKM. This CDR3 is CASTPPLGHLSTEAFF. In nucleotides, the CDR3 is TGTGCCAGCACCCCTCCTCTGGGACACCTATCCACTGAAGCTTTCTTT.

This chain uses TRBV20-1 with TRBJ2-7; D possibly corresponds to TRBD2 (6 bases). Germline lookup yields CDR1 DFQATT and CDR2 SNEGSKA (reference sequence). CDR3 length: 11 amino acids. V shed 3 bases and J shed 3 bases, with 6 bases lying between them. The CDR3 here is CSASGGYEQYF. CDR3 bases: TGCAGTGCTAGCGGGGGCTACGAGCAGTACTTC.

This chain joins TRBV2 and TRBJ2-7; possible D gene TRBD1, 6 bases. V shed 2 bases and J shed 4 bases, with 15 bases lying between them. The CDR3 length is 15 residues. CDR1 is SNHLY, CDR2 FYNNEI, per germline. CDR3 nucleotides: TGTGCCAGCAGTGAATCTCGGACAGCTGATTACGAGCAGTACTTC. Protein sequence: CASSESRTADYEQYF.

This chain uses TRBV27 with TRBJ1-5; TRBD1 is a possible D gene (5 bases). The germline gives CDR1 MNHEY, CDR2 SMNVEV (reference sequence). Trimming shortened V by 3 bases and J by 3 bases, and 18 bases separated the two germline ends. This CDR3 region has 17 residues. The CDR3 DNA sequence: TGTGCCAGCAGTTTCACCCCTGGGGCTACCAACAATCAGCCCCAGCATTTT. The encoded protein is CASSFTPGATNNQPQHF.

The V and J genes are TRBV7-9 and TRBJ2-3; possible D gene TRBD2, 6 bases. V was clipped by 5 bases and J by 4 bases, with 10 bases between them. In germline, CDR1 is SEHNR, CDR2 FQNEAQ (reference sequence). This CDR3 contains 13 residues. For the CDR3, the DNA is TGTGCCAGCAGCCTCGGGACTTCAGATACGCAGTATTTT. Translation gives CASSLGTSDTQYF.

The chain uses TRBV7-9 and TRBJ1-1, with 7 nucleotides matching TRBD1. This CDR3 region has 14 residues. Germline trimming cut 4 bases from V and 3 bases from J; bases unmatched to any gene: 5. CDR1 is SEHNR, CDR2 FQNEAQ, per germline (reference sequence). Here the CDR3 reads CASSSQGWDTEAFF. The CDR3 DNA reads TGTGCCAGCAGCTCACAGGGGTGGGACACTGAAGCTTTCTTT.

This clone was counted a single time. J is TRBJ2-7 and V is TRBV11-2; possibly TRBD2 for D (6 bases). This CDR3 has 16 residues. V lost 5 bases, J lost 4 bases, and 21 bases lay in between. CDR1 and CDR2 from the germline V gene are SGHAT and FQNNGV. The CDR3 sequence: CASSLTGWGEEYEQYF. CDR3 nucleotide sequence: TGTGCCAGCAGCCTAACGGGTTGGGGGGAGGAGTACGAGCAGTACTTC.

The chain has TRBV28 and TRBJ1-5, with D possibly TRBD1 on 5 matching bases. The V and J ends lost 3 bases and 4 bases respectively, with 13 bases between them. The CDR3 sequence is 15 residues long. Germline assignment: CDR1 MDHEN and CDR2 SYDVKM. The CDR3 region has the DNA TGTGCCAGCAGTTTTCGCGGGGGGTTTAATCAGCCCCAGCATTTT. Translation gives CASSFRGGFNQPQHF.

This clone was recorded only once. The sample holds other DNA sequences that translate to the same CDR3. The CDR3 DNA is TGTGCCACCTCATTAGCGTTTACCTACAATGAGCAGTTCTTC. Protein product: CATSLAFTYNEQFF. The chain recombines TRBV6-1 with TRBJ2-1; perhaps TRBD2 as D (5 bases). Trimming left V 10 bases short and J 2 bases short, with 15 bases between. The CDR3 is 14 residues long. Germline V gene data show CDR1 as MNHNS and CDR2 as SASEGT.

This chain connects TRBV27 to TRBJ1-1, with TRBD1 matching over 7 bases. Germline CDR1 is MNHEY and CDR2 is SMNVEV (reference sequence). After removal of 3 bases from V and 11 bases from J, the junction contained 9 bases not matched to a gene. The CDR3 sequence is 13 residues long. CDR3 bases: TGTGCCAGCAGTTTGAGGGACAGACTGAGGGCTTTCTTT. It specifies CASSLRDRLRAFF.